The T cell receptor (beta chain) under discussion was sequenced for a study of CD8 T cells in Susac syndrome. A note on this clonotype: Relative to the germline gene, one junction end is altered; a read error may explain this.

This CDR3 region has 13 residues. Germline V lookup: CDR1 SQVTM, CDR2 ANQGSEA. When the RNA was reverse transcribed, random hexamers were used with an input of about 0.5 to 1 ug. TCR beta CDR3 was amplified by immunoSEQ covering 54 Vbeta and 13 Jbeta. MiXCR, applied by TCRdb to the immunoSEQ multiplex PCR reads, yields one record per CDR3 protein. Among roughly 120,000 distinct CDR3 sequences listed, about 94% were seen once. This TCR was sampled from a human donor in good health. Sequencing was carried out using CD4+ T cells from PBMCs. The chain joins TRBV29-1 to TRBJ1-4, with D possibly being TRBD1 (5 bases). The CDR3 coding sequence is TGCAGCGTTCGGGACGGAGGCGATGATAAACTGTTTTTT. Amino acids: CSVRDGGDDKLFF.